This T cell receptor (beta chain) was found in a study of radiation and T cells in renal cell carcinoma. Looking at the study overall: Nephrectomy followed 15 Gy stereotactic body radiation by 4 weeks. Findings and limits, study-wide: Top tumor clonotypes rose in blood 2 weeks post-radiation, then contracted. No pretreatment tumor biopsies were available for baseline clonotypes.

Trimming stripped 0 bases from V and 2 bases from J, with 10 bases between. Germline V gene data show CDR1 as MNHEY and CDR2 as SVGAGI. This CDR3 spans 15 amino acids. Note on this clone: Its antigen is not known.

The assay was immunoSEQ multiplex PCR, and TCRdb's table has in-frame clones only and misses some. The sample lists roughly 150,000 clones; over 80% were seen once. Time point given: blood 2 weeks post-SBRT. Treatment in this sample: 15 Gy SBRT to primary tumor, nephrectomy 4 weeks later. Serial blood draws occurred at baseline and 2 and 4 weeks post-SBRT. Sequenced material: blood, taken from a patient whose treatment included radiotherapy and nephrectomy. This clonotype originated in a woman aged 45 to 65 with renal cell carcinoma. The chain links TRBV6-5 to TRBJ1-1; D is uncertain. The CDR3 protein is CASSYSSRGNTEAFF. The CDR3 DNA sequence: TGTGCCAGCAGTTACTCGAGTCGGGGTAACACTGAAGCTTTCTTT.